The entry below describes one T cell receptor beta chain. Measured with immunoSEQ multiplex PCR; TCRdb has only the in-frame clones, and not every one. The sample holds some 300,000 clones; around 86% are singletons and the top ten take about 1.7%. The data were taken from a study of blood T cell repertoires in COVID-19. Overall study: In each case, the material was cDNA or gDNA derived from T cells, B-cell-depleted T cells, or PBMCs.

Germline trimming cut 5 bases from V and 2 bases from J; bases unmatched to any gene: 11. Germline V CDR1 and CDR2: SGHRS, YFSETQ. The CDR3 is made up of 17 amino acids. This receptor was obtained from a woman between 40 and 50 years old who had recovered from COVID-19. The sequenced material came from PBMCs or T cells enriched from blood (not recorded which). V gene TRBV5-1 combines with J gene TRBJ2-1; 9 bases are a match to TRBD2. Here the CDR3 DNA reads TGCGCCAGCAGTCCCCGGGGTAGCGGGGGACCCTACAATGAGCAGTTCTTC. This sequence encodes CASSPRGSGGPYNEQFF.